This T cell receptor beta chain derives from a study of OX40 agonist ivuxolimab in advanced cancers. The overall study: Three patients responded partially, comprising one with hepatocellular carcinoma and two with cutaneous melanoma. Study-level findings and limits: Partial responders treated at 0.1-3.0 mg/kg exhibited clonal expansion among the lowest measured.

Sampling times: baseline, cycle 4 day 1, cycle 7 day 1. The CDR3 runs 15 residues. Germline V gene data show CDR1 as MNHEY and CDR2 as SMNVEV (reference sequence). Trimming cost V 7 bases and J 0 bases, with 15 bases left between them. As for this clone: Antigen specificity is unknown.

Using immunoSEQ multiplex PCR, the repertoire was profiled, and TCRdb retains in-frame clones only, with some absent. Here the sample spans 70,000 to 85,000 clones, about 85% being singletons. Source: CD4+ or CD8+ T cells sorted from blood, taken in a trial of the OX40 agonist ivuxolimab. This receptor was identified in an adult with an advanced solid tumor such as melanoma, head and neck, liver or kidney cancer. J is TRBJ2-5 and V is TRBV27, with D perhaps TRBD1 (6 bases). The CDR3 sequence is CASNPRWDNQETQYF. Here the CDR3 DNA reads TGTGCCAGCAACCCCCGGTGGGACAACCAAGAGACCCAGTACTTC.